Presented here are 12 T cell receptor beta chains from one specimen sequenced in a study of blood T cell repertoires in COVID-19. Profiled with immunoSEQ multiplex PCR; TCRdb holds only in-frame clones, not every one. The sample shows about 150,000 clones, about 85% of them seen only once. Sequenced sample: peripheral blood. Every receptor here comes from a woman aged 55-75 years with COVID-19, enrolled during active disease.

Ten or more counts support this clone. This chain connects TRBV24-1 to TRBJ1-4; 7 bases match TRBD1. The CDR3 runs 17 residues. The trim removed 4 bases at V and 3 bases at J, leaving 10 bases unmatched. Germline CDR1 and CDR2: KGHDR and SFDVKD. The CDR3 region is CATSDNLGQEANEKLFF. CDR3 nucleotides: TGTGCCACCAGTGACAATCTCGGACAGGAGGCTAATGAAAAACTGTTTTTT.

Comment on this clone: One end of the junction is discordant with germline, which a read error may explain. The V and J genes are TRBV7-7 and TRBJ1-4; 9 nucleotides agree with TRBD1. This CDR3 region has 13 residues. Germline CDR1 is SSHAT and CDR2 is FNYEAQ (reference sequence). CDR3 amino acids: CASSKDRGEKLFF. CDR3 coding DNA: TGTGCTAGCAGCAAGGACAGGGGTGAAAAACTGTTTTTT.

The rearrangement links TRBV7-3 to TRBJ2-5, with a tentative D call TRBD2 (6 bases). The V and J ends lost 5 bases and 4 bases respectively, with 20 bases between them. The CDR3 is 16 amino acids. Per germline, CDR1 SGHTA and CDR2 FQGTGA. The CDR3 region is CASSPTGRVIRETQYF. The CDR3 DNA follows: TGTGCCAGCAGCCCTACCGGGAGAGTTATCAGAGAGACCCAGTACTTC.

As to this clone: The same CDR3 also results from other DNA sequences found in this sample. V and J are TRBV18 and TRBJ2-5; no clear D. V was clipped by 4 bases and J by 3 bases, with 3 bases between them. CDR3 length: 11 amino acids. Germline V gene lookup returns CDR1 KGHSH and CDR2 LQKENI. CDR3 sequence: CASSLKETQYF. Here the CDR3 DNA reads TGTGCCAGCTCACTCAAAGAGACCCAGTACTTC.

The chain uses TRBV9 and TRBJ1-4, with D perhaps matching TRBD1 (6 bases). This CDR3 region has 16 residues. Trimming took off 3 bases at V and 3 bases at J, with 15 bases between the two ends. The germline CDR1 and CDR2 sequences are SGDLS and YYNGEE. CDR3 sequence: CASSAAPGVANEKLFF. The CDR3 DNA is TGTGCCAGCAGCGCAGCCCCAGGGGTGGCTAATGAAAAACTGTTTTTT.

This clone was picked up one time. Here the CDR3 DNA reads TGCGCCAGCAGTACTCGGACTAGCGTCCCGTATTTT. Translating it yields CASSTRTSVPYF. The rearrangement uses TRBV5-1 and TRBJ2-3, with 9 bases matching TRBD2. The CDR3 totals 12 residues. Germline V lookup: CDR1 SGHRS, CDR2 YFSETQ. V trimming: 5 bases; J trimming: 14 bases; junction bases outside the gene matches: 9.

This clone was observed a few times. J is TRBJ2-5 and V is TRBV4-1; 8 bases agree with TRBD2. This CDR3 spans 19 amino acids. V dropped 1 base and J dropped 4; count of bases not matched to a gene: 17. Germline CDR1 MGHRA, CDR2 YSYEKL. The CDR3 DNA sequence: TGCGCCAGCAGCCAAGGAAGAACCCGGGGACTAGTTGGAGGAGAGACCCAGTACTTC. Its translation is CASSQGRTRGLVGGETQYF.

The V and J genes are TRBV28 and TRBJ2-3; D ambiguous. CDR1 is MDHEN, CDR2 SYDVKM, per germline. The CDR3 spans 14 residues. Trimming removed 6 bases from V and 1 base from J, with 11 bases in between. The CDR3 is CASSYLSGTDTQYF. The CDR3 nucleotides read TGTGCCAGCAGCTACCTAAGCGGCACAGATACGCAGTATTTT.

About this clone itself: The same CDR3 can be traced to other DNA sequences in this sample. The V gene is TRBV5-1, the J gene TRBJ2-5, with TRBD1 matching over 7 bases. This CDR3 spans 13 amino acids. Germline lookup yields CDR1 SGHRS and CDR2 YFSETQ. V gave up 0 bases and J gave up 4 bases; unmatched junction bases: 0. The CDR3 sequence is CASSLEGAETQYF. The DNA of the CDR3 is TGCGCCAGCAGCTTGGAGGGGGCAGAGACCCAGTACTTC.

This chain joins TRBV7-9 and TRBJ1-4; D unclear. Looked up from germline, CDR1 is SEHNR and CDR2 is FQNEAQ (reference sequence). The CDR3 consists of 13 residues. With 1 base removed from V and 8 bases from J, the gap between germline ends came to 8 bases. CDR3 DNA: TGTGCCAGCAGCTTAGAAGGAGCGGAAAAACTGTTTTTT. Encoded protein: CASSLEGAEKLFF. The complete variable domain, with remaining parts taken from reference TRBV7-9 and TRBJ1-4, reads DTGVSQNPRHKITKRGQNVTFRCDPISEHNRLYWYRQTLGQGPEFLTYFQNEAQLEKSRLLSDRFSAERPKGSFSTLEIQRTEQGDSAMYLCASSLEGAEKLFFGSGTQLSVL.

This chain links TRBV9 with TRBJ1-1; 10 nucleotides agree with TRBD1. Looked up from germline, CDR1 is SGDLS and CDR2 is YYNGEE. The CDR3 runs 18 residues. Unmatched junction bases numbered 15, after V lost 3 bases and J lost 4 bases. The CDR3 sequence: CASSARVPGQGMGTEAFF. The CDR3 nucleotides read TGTGCCAGCAGCGCCCGCGTCCCGGGACAGGGGATGGGCACTGAAGCTTTCTTT.

The V call is TRBV7-2, the J call TRBJ1-2; D perhaps matches TRBD1 (5 bases). Germline lookup yields CDR1 SGHTA and CDR2 FQGNSA. This CDR3 comprises 13 residues. The germline V and J ends were trimmed by 5 bases and 7 bases, with 14 bases remaining between them. In nucleotides, the CDR3 is TGTGCCAGCAGCCTAACCCCCGGGGGTGGCTACACCTTC. The encoded protein is CASSLTPGGGYTF.